The 7 T cell receptor beta chains presented below share a single source sample, sequenced in a study of regulatory T cells in long-lasting Graves disease. Arm-PCR of CDR3 regions and iRepertoire HTBI primers were used to build TCR beta libraries. TCRdb reanalysed the multiplex PCR reads using MiXCR and keeps one entry per CDR3 protein. The sample yields over 300,000 distinct CDR3 sequences, about 19% seen once. Noted time point: persistent/refractory GD, antithyroid drugs over 5 years with positive TRAb. Following extraction of RNA from PBMCs, that RNA was used to make the TCR library. The sample here was peripheral blood mononuclear cells (PBMCs), taken when the disease was refractory, from a patient treated with antithyroid drugs. The receptors come from a female donor with Graves disease.

This clonotype turned up a few times. DNA of the CDR3: TGCAGCGTCAAGTTGATCAGGGCCGACTATGGCTACACCTTC. Residues: CSVKLIRADYGYTF. The chain couples TRBV29-1 to TRBJ1-2; D is possibly TRBD1 (5 bases). Trimming left V 6 bases short and J 3 bases short, with 17 bases between. Germline loops: CDR1 SQVTM, CDR2 ANQGSEA. The CDR3 is 14 amino acids.

This clonotype has more than one count but fewer than ten. The chain employs TRBV6-1 and TRBJ2-4; D perhaps matches TRBD1 (5 bases). Germline V gene lookup returns CDR1 MNHNS and CDR2 SASEGT. V was pared by 4 bases and J by 8 bases, with 18 bases between. The CDR3 extends over 15 amino acids. CDR3 in DNA: TGTGCCAGCAGTGTGCGCTTGGTCAGGGCGGACATTCAGTACTTC. This translates into CASSVRLVRADIQYF.

The rearrangement links TRBV10-3 to TRBJ2-1, with 10 bases identical to TRBD1. The V gene end was trimmed by 10 bases and the J gene end by 9 bases; junction bases not matched to a gene: 12. Germline CDR1 ENHRY, CDR2 SYGVKD. The CDR3 is 14 residues long. The CDR3 sequence: CATNPGQGKIEQFF. The CDR3 nucleotides read TGTGCCACCAACCCGGGACAGGGGAAAATTGAGCAGTTCTTC.

This clonotype was found a few times. It may be a read error: a sequence one base away is much more abundant. The rearrangement joins TRBV20-1 to TRBJ1-6, with a possible D match to TRBD1 (6 bases). Germline V gene data show CDR1 as DFQATT and CDR2 as SNEGSKA (reference sequence). The CDR3 spans 15 residues. Trimming took 8 bases from V and 6 from J, leaving 20 bases between them. The CDR3 nucleotides read TGCAGTACCACACCTCAGGGGATATCTAATTCACCCCTCCACTTT. This gives the protein CSTTPQGISNSPLHF.

This clonotype was seen only a few times. The V call is TRBV7-9, the J call TRBJ2-5; TRBD1 agrees at 9 bases. This CDR3 has 16 residues. V shed 1 base, J shed 5 bases, and the junction held 8 bases outside the gene matches. Germline-derived CDR1 and CDR2 are SEHNR and FQNEAQ (reference sequence). The CDR3 sequence: CASSLVNRGRLETQYF. The CDR3 region has the DNA TGTGCCAGCAGCTTAGTAAACAGGGGGCGGTTGGAGACCCAGTACTTC.

Points on this clonotype: A far larger clone is one base from this, pointing to a likely read error. The chain recombines TRBV9 with TRBJ2-5; no clear D gene. The V end lost 4 bases, the J end lost 4 bases, and 11 bases lay between the germline ends. The germline CDR1 and CDR2 sequences are SGDLS and YYNGEE. The CDR3 runs 13 residues. The CDR3 here is CASSRSAGETQYF. The DNA of the CDR3 is TGTGCCAGCAGCAGATCAGCAGGAGAGACCCAGTACTTC.

This clonotype has just a few counts. The rearrangement uses TRBV30 and TRBJ1-4; D not resolved. The CDR3 has 13 residues. V was shortened by 4 bases and J by 6 bases, with 12 bases between the two germline ends. Germline V gives CDR1 GTSNPN, CDR2 SVGIG (reference sequence). As DNA, the CDR3 is TGTGCCTGGACGGGCGGACCCTATGAAAAACTGTTTTTT. Translating gives CAWTGGPYEKLFF.